These 13 T cell receptor beta chains share one sample of origin, sequenced in a study of blood T cell repertoires in COVID-19. Clones were sequenced by immunoSEQ multiplex PCR, and TCRdb holds only the in-frame ones, with some missing. The table includes about 1,700 clones, about 88% detected once. The sequencing sample was made of peripheral blood. These receptors originate from a man between 70 and 80 years old with active COVID-19.

The V and J genes are TRBV7-8 and TRBJ2-7, with D tentatively TRBD2 (6 bases). This CDR3 is 18 amino acids long. Trimming took 2 bases from V and 0 from J, leaving 20 bases between them. Looked up from germline, CDR1 is SGHVS and CDR2 is FQNEAQ. CDR3 sequence (DNA): TGTGCCAGCAGCTTATGGGGGGAGGCGGCCCCCAGCTCCTACGAGCAGTACTTC. This gives the protein CASSLWGEAAPSSYEQYF.

This clone occurred once. CDR3 amino acids: CSVLGQGETEAFF. CDR3 nucleotide sequence: TGCAGCGTTCTAGGACAGGGGGAGACTGAAGCTTTCTTT. V is TRBV29-1 and J is TRBJ1-1, with TRBD1 matching over 10 bases. CDR3 length: 13 amino acids. Germline V CDR1 and CDR2: SQVTM, ANQGSEA. Trimming removed 5 bases from V and 5 bases from J; junction bases left unmatched: 5.

The genes are TRBV5-1 and TRBJ2-4; no clear D. The CDR3 is made up of 14 amino acids. V lost 6 bases and J 0 bases, leaving 10 bases between the germline ends. The V gene's germline CDR1 is SGHRS and CDR2 YFSETQ. CDR3 bases: TGCGCCAGCACAGGCGACCTAGCCAAAAACATTCAGTACTTC. It translates to CASTGDLAKNIQYF.

J is TRBJ2-1 and V is TRBV5-4; D unresolved. This CDR3 is built from 15 residues. The germline V and J ends were trimmed by 0 bases and 7 bases, with 14 bases remaining between them. Germline CDR1 is SGHNT and CDR2 is YYREEE (reference sequence). In DNA form, the CDR3 reads TGTGCCAGCAGCTTGGTCGGTACCGCGGCTAATGAGCAGTTCTTC. It codes for CASSLVGTAANEQFF.

V gene TRBV24-1 combines with J gene TRBJ2-5; TRBD1 matches 7 bases. This CDR3 is built from 15 residues. CDR1 KGHDR and CDR2 SFDVKD come from the germline V gene. J was trimmed by 4 bases and V by 4 bases; bases with no gene match: 8. CDR3 nucleotide sequence: TGTGCCACCAGTGACCCTACAGGGGCCGGAGAGACCCAGTACTTC. This translates into CATSDPTGAGETQYF.

This rearrangement joins TRBV7-2 to TRBJ1-4, with D possibly TRBD1 on 5 matching bases. The CDR3 consists of 16 residues. The ends were cut back, 3 bases at V and 1 base at J, with 12 bases in the middle. From germline, CDR1 is SGHTA and CDR2 FQGNSA. The CDR3 region has the DNA TGTGCCAGCAGCTTCACCGTCAGGGTAACTAATGAAAAACTGTTTTTT. Translated: CASSFTVRVTNEKLFF.

V usage is TRBV7-3 and J usage is TRBJ1-1, with TRBD1 as a possible D gene (6 bases). Looked up from germline, CDR1 is SGHTA and CDR2 is FQGTGA. Trimming took 2 bases from V and 8 from J, leaving 9 bases between them. The CDR3 is 12 amino acids. The CDR3 spells CASSLSGGEAFF. CDR3 DNA sequence: TGTGCCAGCAGCTTATCGGGGGGCGAAGCTTTCTTT.

This clone occurred once. V is TRBV9 and J is TRBJ2-7; 7 positions agree with TRBD2. The trim removed 0 bases at V and 0 bases at J, leaving 3 bases unmatched. From germline, CDR1 is SGDLS and CDR2 YYNGEE. This CDR3 is built from 15 residues. The DNA of the CDR3 is TGTGCCAGCAGCGTAGACGGGGGGAGCTCCTACGAGCAGTACTTC. Its protein is CASSVDGGSSYEQYF.

This clone was counted a few times. The chain joins TRBV27 to TRBJ1-4; TRBD1 is a possible D gene (5 bases). Deletions cut 2 bases from V and 3 bases from J, with 10 bases between. The CDR3 runs to 15 residues. The germline V gene encodes CDR1 MNHEY and CDR2 SMNVEV (reference sequence). In nucleotides, the CDR3 is TGTGCCAGCAGTTTACGGGGACTAGCTAATGAAAAACTGTTTTTT. Translation: CASSLRGLANEKLFF.

This chain connects TRBV7-9 to TRBJ2-2; D is uncertain. Germline V CDR1 and CDR2: SEHNR, FQNEAQ (reference sequence). V was cut by 0 bases and J by 1 base, with 3 bases left in between. This CDR3 is built from 14 residues. In DNA form, the CDR3 reads TGTGCCAGCAGCTTAGCTCTGAACACCGGGGAGCTGTTTTTT. Translated: CASSLALNTGELFF.

V gene TRBV7-2 combines with J gene TRBJ2-7, with no clear D. The length of the CDR3 is 11 residues. The ends were cut back, 5 bases at V and 4 bases at J, with 6 bases in the middle. Germline V gene sequence: CDR1 SGHTA, CDR2 FQGNSA. CDR3 residues: CASSIRYEQYF. The CDR3 bases are TGTGCCAGCAGCATACGGTACGAGCAGTACTTC. Drawing the rest from reference TRBV7-2 and TRBJ2-7, the complete variable domain is GAGVSQSPSNKVTEKGKDVELRCDPISGHTALYWYRQSLGQGLEFLIYFQGNSAPDKSGLPSDRFSAERTGGSVSTLTIQRTQQEDSAVYLCASSIRYEQYFGPGTRLTVT.

The chain carries TRBV5-1 and TRBJ2-5; D might be TRBD1 (6 bases). CDR1 is SGHRS, CDR2 YFSETQ, per germline. There are 15 residues in the CDR3. The V end was cut by 1 base, the J end by 1 base, with 11 bases between. The CDR3 coding sequence is TGCGCCAGCAGCTTGACCGGGACAAGCCAAGAGACCCAGTACTTC. Translated: CASSLTGTSQETQYF.

The chain recombines TRBV6-4 with TRBJ2-3; possibly TRBD1 for D (5 bases). The CDR3 has 15 amino acids. The germline CDR1 and CDR2 sequences are MRHNA and SNTAGT. Trimming left V 3 bases short and J 3 bases short, with 13 bases between. CDR3 residues: CASSDGRTSTDTQYF. The CDR3, as DNA: TGTGCCAGCAGTGATGGACGGACATCAACAGATACGCAGTATTTT.